This passage covers 18 T cell receptor beta chains from one sample sequenced in a study of cytomegalovirus exposure and HLA in healthy donors. The PCR employed 60 Vbeta primers together with 13 Jbeta primers. Using immunoSEQ multiplex PCR, the repertoire was profiled, and TCRdb retains in-frame clones only, with some absent. The table records about 96,000 clones, roughly 74% of them present only once. Sequencing input: PBMCs. The receptor set was obtained from a female donor in good health and CMV-seropositive.

This clone is deemed large. Other DNA sequences in the sample encode the same CDR3. This chain joins TRBV4-3 and TRBJ2-7, with 7 bases fitting TRBD1. Germline V gene sequence: CDR1 LGHNA, CDR2 YSLEER. CDR3 size: 13 residues. Losses at the gene ends were 0 bases for V and 6 bases for J; bases not matched to a gene: 2. CDR3 in DNA: TGCGCCAGCAGCCAAGATAGGGGGCTCGAGCAGTACTTC. Translating it yields CASSQDRGLEQYF.

The chain couples TRBV6-1 to TRBJ1-1, with 7 bases identical to TRBD1. Germline V gives CDR1 MNHNS, CDR2 SASEGT. CDR3 size: 15 residues. V was pared by 7 bases and J by 4 bases, with 12 bases of the junction left unmatched. The CDR3 region is CASTPPGQRGTEAFF. For the CDR3, the DNA is TGTGCCAGCACCCCGCCGGGACAGAGGGGCACTGAAGCTTTCTTT.

The CDR3 DNA is TGCAGCGTTGAAGAGGGGCTGGGACAGGGGAATGGCTACACCTTC. Residues: CSVEEGLGQGNGYTF. This chain joins TRBV29-1 and TRBJ1-2; TRBD1 matches at 10 bases. The ends lost 0 bases at V and 6 bases at J; junction bases unmatched: 7. Germline values: CDR1 SQVTM, CDR2 ANQGSEA. This CDR3 has 15 residues.

The CDR3 coding sequence is TGTGCCAGCAGCCAAAGGACTAGCGGACATACAGATACGCAGTATTTT. Translated: CASSQRTSGHTDTQYF. This sequence joins TRBV7-6 and TRBJ2-3; 10 bases are a match to TRBD2. The CDR3 covers 16 residues. The ends lost 5 bases at V and 3 bases at J; junction bases unmatched: 8. Per germline, CDR1 SGHVS and CDR2 FNYEAQ.

Concerning this clone itself: This sample also contains other DNA sequences that code for the same CDR3. CDR3 in amino acids: CASSLPGQGYGYTF. CDR3 DNA sequence: TGTGCCAGCAGCCTCCCGGGACAGGGCTATGGCTACACCTTC. V and J are TRBV7-2 and TRBJ1-2; 9 bases fit TRBD1. V was pared by 5 bases and J by 4 bases, with 5 bases of the junction left unmatched. The germline CDR1 and CDR2 sequences are SGHTA and FQGNSA. The CDR3 totals 14 residues.

The genes are TRBV30 and TRBJ1-1, with 7 bases identical to TRBD1. V lost 7 bases to trimming and J lost 5 bases; unmatched junction nucleotides: 16. This CDR3 has 15 amino acids. CDR1 is GTSNPN, CDR2 SVGIG, per germline (reference sequence). The CDR3 region is CASDPIRTGRTEAFF. DNA for the CDR3: TGTGCCTCGGACCCCATACGGACAGGAAGAACTGAAGCTTTCTTT.

J is TRBJ2-7 and V is TRBV10-3; D call uncertain. This CDR3 is built from 12 residues. V lost 5 bases to trimming and J lost 1 base, with 6 bases between them. Germline V gene lookup returns CDR1 ENHRY and CDR2 SYGVKD. CDR3 DNA: TGTGCCATCAGTCAGGTTTCCTACGAGCAGTACTTC. Amino acids: CAISQVSYEQYF.

This clone occurred once. V usage is TRBV5-6 and J usage is TRBJ1-5; no definite D call. The CDR3 sequence is 12 residues long. The V end lost 3 bases, the J end lost 5 bases, and 6 bases lay between the germline ends. Germline CDR1 is SGHDT and CDR2 is YYEEEE. The CDR3 DNA reads as TGTGCCAGCAGCTCCGGAGATCAGCCCCAGCATTTT. Translating gives CASSSGDQPQHF.

The rearrangement joins TRBV4-3 to TRBJ2-1; 14 positions agree with TRBD2. The CDR3 contains 16 residues. V was pared by 0 bases and J by 8 bases, with 3 bases of the junction left unmatched. Germline V gene lookup returns CDR1 LGHNA and CDR2 YSLEER. CDR3 sequence (DNA): TGCGCCAGCAGCCAAGAAGAGACTAGCGGGAGGGATGAGCAGTTCTTC. Amino acids: CASSQEETSGRDEQFF.

The CDR3 DNA follows: TGTGCCAGCTCACCAAGCGGGAGACCCTACAATGAGCAGTTCTTC. Protein sequence: CASSPSGRPYNEQFF. This sequence joins TRBV18 and TRBJ2-1; 8 positions agree with TRBD2. The CDR3 totals 15 residues. The V gene end was trimmed by 2 bases and the J gene end by 2 bases; junction bases not matched to a gene: 2. Germline assignment: CDR1 KGHSH and CDR2 LQKENI.

V gene TRBV7-6 combines with J gene TRBJ2-5, with no clear D. Trimming took 2 bases from V and 5 from J, leaving 15 bases between them. The germline CDR1 and CDR2 sequences are SGHVS and FNYEAQ. The CDR3 spans 15 residues. CDR3 residues: CASSLSGGPGETQYF. CDR3 bases: TGTGCCAGCAGCTTAAGTGGTGGGCCCGGCGAGACCCAGTACTTC.

This clone came up once. The CDR3 region has the DNA TGTGCCAGCAGCTTAGGGGGACTAGCGGGGGCTAGGGGGGAGCTGTTTTTT. Its translation: CASSLGGLAGARGELFF. V usage is TRBV7-2 and J usage is TRBJ2-2; TRBD2 matches 14 bases. Germline V lookup: CDR1 SGHTA, CDR2 FQGNSA. This CDR3 region has 17 residues. V dropped 1 base and J dropped 8; count of bases not matched to a gene: 6.

Remarks on this clone: The sample has other DNA sequences that encode this CDR3 too. The CDR3 nucleotides are TGCGCCAGCAGCTTGGAAGGGGGCGCCACCTACGAGCAGTACTTC. Amino acids: CASSLEGGATYEQYF. This chain joins TRBV5-1 and TRBJ2-7; 7 nucleotides align to TRBD1. This CDR3 is built from 15 residues. CDR1 is SGHRS and CDR2 is YFSETQ in the germline V gene. Trimming took 0 bases from V and 2 from J; bases not matched to a gene: 5.

The rearrangement uses TRBV20-1 and TRBJ2-3, with D possibly being TRBD1 (6 bases). The germline gives CDR1 DFQATT, CDR2 SNEGSKA (reference sequence). The CDR3 spans 11 residues. V was shortened by 5 bases and J by 11 bases, with 14 bases between the two germline ends. The CDR3 coding sequence is TGCAGTGCTCGACAGGAGTGGGAGCAGTATTTT. Its translation: CSARQEWEQYF.

The sample holds one count of this clone. The V and J genes are TRBV28 and TRBJ1-4; possible D gene TRBD1, 5 bases. The CDR3 extends over 14 amino acids. Trimming cost V 4 bases and J 3 bases, with 9 bases left between them. Germline lookup yields CDR1 MDHEN and CDR2 SYDVKM. The CDR3: CASSSGFSNEKLFF. DNA of the CDR3: TGTGCCAGCAGTTCAGGGTTCTCTAATGAAAAACTGTTTTTT.

The table lists this clone with a count of one. This chain links TRBV11-2 with TRBJ2-2, with 9 bases identical to TRBD2. The V segment lost 4 bases and the J segment 0 bases; nucleotides outside the gene matches: 3. CDR3 length equals 16 residues. From germline, CDR1 is SGHAT and CDR2 FQNNGV. Written as DNA, the CDR3 is TGTGCCAGCAGCTGGGGCGGGGGGGCGAACACCGGGGAGCTGTTTTTT. Protein: CASSWGGGANTGELFF.

A few counts support this clone. The chain joins TRBV2 to TRBJ1-5; 8 bases line up with TRBD1. V shed 6 bases, J shed 9 bases, and the junction held 4 bases outside the gene matches. The CDR3 contains 12 residues. Germline V lookup: CDR1 SNHLY, CDR2 FYNNEI. The CDR3 loop reads CASRTGTGPQHF. CDR3 nucleotide sequence: TGTGCCAGCAGGACCGGGACAGGGCCCCAGCATTTT.

V usage is TRBV28 and J usage is TRBJ1-1; 7 nucleotides line up with TRBD1. Germline CDR1 reads MDHEN; CDR2 reads SYDVKM. V lost 4 bases, J lost 3 bases, and 8 bases stayed unmatched. This CDR3 region has 15 residues. DNA of the CDR3: TGTGCCAGCAGTTCTAACAGGGGCGGGGACACTGAAGCTTTCTTT. It specifies CASSSNRGGDTEAFF.